The next 3 T cell receptor beta chains were all read from a single sample in a study of blood T cell repertoires in COVID-19. Profiling relied on immunoSEQ multiplex PCR, and the TCRdb table lists in-frame clones only, not all of them. The sample includes tens of thousands of clones, around 80% of them seen just once. Sequencing was done on a sample of peripheral blood. These receptors came from a man aged 55-75 years with acute or convalescent COVID-19.

This chain connects TRBV6-6 to TRBJ2-1, with TRBD2 matching 14 bases. Losses at the gene ends were 6 bases for V and 16 bases for J; bases not matched to a gene: 8. The germline CDR1 and CDR2 sequences are MNHNY and SVGAGI (reference sequence). The CDR3 is 13 residues long. DNA of the CDR3: TGTGCCAGCAGCCAGACTAGCGGGAGGGGAGGTTTCTTC. It is translated as CASSQTSGRGGFF.

The chain couples TRBV20-1 to TRBJ2-1; D is perhaps TRBD2 (6 bases). V was shortened by 5 bases and J by 9 bases, with 17 bases between the two germline ends. Looked up from germline, CDR1 is DFQATT and CDR2 is SNEGSKA (reference sequence). The CDR3 contains 13 residues. CDR3 nucleotide sequence: TGCAGTGCTCGTGGACTATTCAACACTGAGCAGTTCTTC. It codes for CSARGLFNTEQFF.

This chain links TRBV3-1 (or the pseudogene TRBV3-2) with TRBJ1-1; D possibly corresponds to TRBD1 (5 bases). Germline V lookup: CDR1 LGHDT, CDR2 YNNKEL (reference sequence). Trimming cost V 5 bases and J 1 base, with 11 bases left between them. The CDR3 is made up of 14 amino acids. The CDR3 nucleotides are TGTGCCAGCAGCGAATACAGGCCGAACACTGAAGCTTTCTTT. Encoded protein: CASSEYRPNTEAFF.